The 19 T cell receptor beta chains below all came from one sample that was sequenced in a study of quantifying T cell responses using KT2 cells. Turning to the study itself: Reverse transcription used primers in the TCR alpha and beta constant regions.

The cDNA 3' end received a ligated oligonucleotide with a UMI. An equimolar mix of RC1.1 and RC1.2 primed the beta chain across TRBC1 and TRBC2. TCRdb redid the calling of the UMI-ligation and nested PCR reads with MiXCR, one entry per CDR3 protein. Among tens of thousands of distinct CDR3 sequences listed, approximately 13% were seen once. Material: PBMCs spiked with cells of the T cell clone KT2. The origin of the receptors is a human donor.

The V call is TRBV20-1, the J call TRBJ2-7; tentatively, D is TRBD1 (6 bases). The CDR3 contains 12 residues. The V end lost 7 bases, the J end lost 3 bases, and 13 bases lay between the germline ends. The germline gives CDR1 DFQATT, CDR2 SNEGSKA (reference sequence). The CDR3, as DNA: TGCAGTGTAGACGGACAGAACTACGAGCAGTACTTC. Translation: CSVDGQNYEQYF.

The chain employs TRBV11-2 and TRBJ2-1; the D is unclear. This CDR3 is built from 15 residues. CDR1 and CDR2 from the germline V gene are SGHAT and FQNNGV. Trimming removed 3 bases from V and 0 bases from J, with 9 bases in between. CDR3 nucleotides: TGTGCCAGCAGCTTGACTTCCAGCTCCTACAATGAGCAGTTCTTC. It is translated as CASSLTSSSYNEQFF. Using reference TRBV11-2 and TRBJ2-1 for the parts outside the CDR3, the full variable domain is EAGVAQSPRYKIIEKRQSVAFWCNPISGHATLYWYQQILGQGPKLLIQFQNNGVVDDSQLPKDRFSAERLKGVDSTLKIQPAKLEDSAVYLCASSLTSSSYNEQFFGPGTRLTVL.

At least ten counts were recorded for this clonotype. V and J are TRBV29-1 and TRBJ2-4; D may be TRBD1 (5 bases). Germline loops: CDR1 SQVTM, CDR2 ANQGSEA. The CDR3 is 14 amino acids. The V end lost 6 bases, the J end lost 2 bases, and 14 bases lay between the germline ends. The CDR3 bases are TGCAGCGTCCTCTCCCGACAGACCAAAAACATTCAGTACTTC. Its translation is CSVLSRQTKNIQYF.

On this clonotype: The junction does not match germline at one end; this may be a read error. The chain joins TRBV2 to TRBJ2-7; D is ambiguous. The germline gives CDR1 SNHLY, CDR2 FYNNEI. The CDR3 sequence is 11 residues long. CDR3 amino acids: CASRVSYEEYF. In DNA form, the CDR3 reads TGTGCCAGCAGGGTCTCCTACGAGGAGTACTTC.

This chain links TRBV9 with TRBJ1-6; D ambiguous. The length of the CDR3 is 14 residues. V lost 0 bases, J lost 6 bases, and 7 bases lay in between. The V gene's germline CDR1 is SGDLS and CDR2 YYNGEE. The CDR3 protein is CASSVADTNSPLHF. The CDR3 DNA reads TGTGCCAGCAGCGTAGCCGACACTAATTCACCCCTCCACTTT.

This clonotype occurred many times. This chain joins TRBV5-1 and TRBJ1-4, with 8 bases matching TRBD1. Germline V gene sequence: CDR1 SGHRS, CDR2 YFSETQ. V dropped 3 bases and J dropped 8; count of bases not matched to a gene: 6. This CDR3 comprises 14 residues. The CDR3 protein is CASSSDRGEEKLFF. CDR3 DNA: TGCGCCAGCAGCTCAGACAGGGGTGAAGAAAAACTGTTTTTT.

As concerns this clonotype: Given a much more abundant clone one base away, this may be a read error. The CDR3 here is CASTSGGRGRRETQYF. The CDR3 nucleotides are TGTGCCAGCACTTCAGGAGGCAGGGGGCGTCGAGAGACCCAGTACTTC. This chain joins TRBV21-1 and TRBJ2-5; the DNA was not compared with TRBD1, the D call given in the table. TRBV21-1 is termed a pseudogene. The CDR3 sequence is 16 residues long.

This clonotype was observed a handful of times. This chain connects TRBV21-1 to TRBJ2-3; the tabulated D call, TRBD1, remains unverified against the DNA. TRBV21-1 is tagged as a pseudogene. CDR3 length equals 15 residues. For the CDR3, the DNA is TGTGCCAGCAGCAACCCGGACAACCACACAGATACGCAGTATTTT. Its translation is CASSNPDNHTDTQYF.

This clonotype was recorded at least ten times. The genes are TRBV20-1 and TRBJ2-3; D gene uncertain. This CDR3 spans 12 amino acids. Trimming stripped 3 bases from V and 0 bases from J, with 4 bases between. The germline V gene has CDR1 DFQATT and CDR2 SNEGSKA (reference sequence). CDR3 DNA: TGCAGTGCTAGGTCAAGCACAGATACGCAGTATTTT. This translates into CSARSSTDTQYF.

The chain couples TRBV4-2 to TRBJ2-1; 14 nucleotides line up with TRBD2. V was clipped by 4 bases and J by 7 bases; unmatched bases: 9. From germline, CDR1 is LGHNA and CDR2 YNFKEQ. This CDR3 comprises 17 residues. CDR3 sequence (DNA): TGTGCCAGCAGCCGTGGGACTAGCGGGAGAGGTGTGAATGAGCAGTTCTTC. This gives the protein CASSRGTSGRGVNEQFF.

The V call is TRBV7-2, the J call TRBJ2-7; D is perhaps TRBD2 (6 bases). Germline values: CDR1 SGHTA, CDR2 FQGNSA. The CDR3 consists of 14 residues. The ends were cut back, 5 bases at V and 1 base at J, with 12 bases in the middle. The CDR3 is CASSKPGGSYEQYF. The CDR3 bases are TGTGCCAGCAGCAAACCCGGGGGATCCTACGAGCAGTACTTC.

This clonotype was seen only a few times. The gene calls are TRBV7-8 and TRBJ1-2; tentatively, D is TRBD1 (6 bases). V was pared by 5 bases and J by 8 bases, with 15 bases between. The CDR3 is 13 residues long. Germline CDR1 reads SGHVS; CDR2 reads FQNEAQ. The CDR3 region is CASSLQGKRGYTF. Here the CDR3 DNA reads TGTGCCAGCAGCCTTCAGGGGAAACGGGGCTACACCTTC.

The genes are TRBV3-1 and TRBJ2-3; no definite D call. The length of the CDR3 is 13 residues. Germline CDR1 is LGHDT and CDR2 is YNNKEL (reference sequence). Trimming took 1 base from V and 2 from J, leaving 4 bases between them. CDR3 in amino acids: CASSQGPTDTQYF. The DNA of the CDR3 is TGTGCCAGCAGCCAAGGACCCACAGATACGCAGTATTTT.

This clonotype occurred many times. The V and J genes are TRBV12-3 or TRBV12-4 and TRBJ2-3, with D unresolved. The V gene lost 11 bases and the J gene lost 0 bases, with 12 bases spanning the gap. The CDR3 length is 13 residues. The CDR3: CAVSSVSTDTQYF. In DNA, the CDR3 is TGTGCCGTCTCTTCCGTTAGCACAGATACGCAGTATTTT.

The table lists this clonotype with a few counts. The rearrangement joins TRBV3-1 to TRBJ1-1, with D hard to call. V gave up 4 bases and J gave up 6 bases, with 12 bases separating them. The CDR3 has 13 amino acids. In germline, CDR1 is LGHDT, CDR2 YNNKEL (reference sequence). In DNA, the CDR3 is TGTGCCAGCAGCCCTTCAGAGTCCGCTGAAGCTTTCTTT. Its translation: CASSPSESAEAFF.

This clonotype was seen a handful of times. CDR3 DNA sequence: TGCAGTGCTAAAGGGGGGGGGATCTATAATTCACCCCTCCACTTT. This gives the protein CSAKGGGIYNSPLHF. The chain has TRBV20-1 and TRBJ1-6, with D possibly TRBD1 on 6 matching bases. V was clipped by 4 bases and J by 3 bases, with 13 bases between them. Per the germline V gene, CDR1 is DFQATT and CDR2 is SNEGSKA (reference sequence). The CDR3 contains 15 residues.

This clonotype occurred many times. The rearrangement joins TRBV5-4 to TRBJ2-3, with TRBD1 matching 8 bases. CDR3 length equals 15 residues. V was pared by 4 bases and J by 2 bases, with 6 bases of the junction left unmatched. Germline V gene lookup returns CDR1 SGHNT and CDR2 YYREEE (reference sequence). Here the CDR3 DNA reads TGTGCCAGCAGCCCCGGACAGGGCGCCACAGATACGCAGTATTTT. The encoded protein is CASSPGQGATDTQYF.

This clonotype was observed a handful of times. The chain has TRBV2 and TRBJ1-2; no definite D call. CDR3 length equals 15 residues. Deletions cut 3 bases from V and 7 bases from J, with 18 bases between. The germline V gene has CDR1 SNHLY and CDR2 FYNNEI. This CDR3 reads CASSDARPIRSGYTF. Written as DNA, the CDR3 is TGTGCCAGCAGTGACGCCCGCCCCATCAGGTCTGGCTACACCTTC.

The gene calls are TRBV10-3 and TRBJ2-3, with D possibly being TRBD2 (5 bases). The germline gives CDR1 ENHRY, CDR2 SYGVKD. This CDR3 region has 14 residues. The V gene lost 3 bases and the J gene lost 2 bases, with 9 bases spanning the gap. The CDR3 is CAISEIGVTDTQYF. The DNA of the CDR3 is TGTGCCATCAGTGAAATCGGGGTCACAGATACGCAGTATTTT.